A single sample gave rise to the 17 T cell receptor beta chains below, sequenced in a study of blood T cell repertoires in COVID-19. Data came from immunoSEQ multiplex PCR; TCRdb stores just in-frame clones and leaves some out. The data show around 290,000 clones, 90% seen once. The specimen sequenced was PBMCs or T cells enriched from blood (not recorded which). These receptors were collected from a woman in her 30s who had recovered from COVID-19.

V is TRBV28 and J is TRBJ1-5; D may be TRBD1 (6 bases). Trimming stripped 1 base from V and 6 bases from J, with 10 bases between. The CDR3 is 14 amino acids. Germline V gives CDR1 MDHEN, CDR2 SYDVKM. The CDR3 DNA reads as TGTGCCAGCAGTTTATTGGGGGCCGGTCAGCCCCAGCATTTT. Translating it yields CASSLLGAGQPQHF. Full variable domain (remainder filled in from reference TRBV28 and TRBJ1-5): DVKVTQSSRYLVKRTGEKVFLECVQDMDHENMFWYRQDPGLGLRLIYFSYDVKMKEKGDIPEGYSVSREKKERFSLILESASTNQTSMYLCASSLLGAGQPQHFGDGTRLSIL.

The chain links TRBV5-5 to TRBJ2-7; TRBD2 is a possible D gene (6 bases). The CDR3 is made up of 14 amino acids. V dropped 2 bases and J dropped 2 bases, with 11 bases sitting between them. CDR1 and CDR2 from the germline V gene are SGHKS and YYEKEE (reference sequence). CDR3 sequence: CASSLVSGAYEQYF. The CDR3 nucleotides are TGTGCCAGCAGCTTAGTTTCGGGGGCCTACGAGCAGTACTTC.

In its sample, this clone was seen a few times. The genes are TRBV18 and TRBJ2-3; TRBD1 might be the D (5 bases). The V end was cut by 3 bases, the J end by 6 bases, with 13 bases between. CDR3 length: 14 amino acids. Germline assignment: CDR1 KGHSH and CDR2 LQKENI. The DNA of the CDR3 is TGTGCCAGCTCACCGGGGCAGGGAAGGGATACGCAGTATTTT. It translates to CASSPGQGRDTQYF.

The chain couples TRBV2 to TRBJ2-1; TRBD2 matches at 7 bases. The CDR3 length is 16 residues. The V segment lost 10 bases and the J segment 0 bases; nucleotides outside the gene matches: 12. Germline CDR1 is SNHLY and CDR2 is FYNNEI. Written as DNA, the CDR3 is TGTGCCACCATTTCCGCTAGCGGCCTCTCCTACAATGAGCAGTTCTTC. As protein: CATISASGLSYNEQFF.

The CDR3 bases are TGTGCCAGCAGCCCTTACGGGACAGGGTTCTCGGGTGCAGATACGCAGTATTTT. Protein: CASSPYGTGFSGADTQYF. V is TRBV3-1 (or the pseudogene TRBV3-2) and J is TRBJ2-3; 9 nucleotides match TRBD1. Germline lookup yields CDR1 LGHDT and CDR2 YNNKEL (reference sequence). The CDR3 runs 18 residues. The ends lost 4 bases at V and 4 bases at J; junction bases unmatched: 15.

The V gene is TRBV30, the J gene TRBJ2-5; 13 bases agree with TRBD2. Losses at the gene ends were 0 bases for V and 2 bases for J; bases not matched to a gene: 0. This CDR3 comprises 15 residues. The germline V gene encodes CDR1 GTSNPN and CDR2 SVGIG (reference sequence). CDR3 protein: CAWSVGLAGQETQYF. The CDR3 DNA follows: TGTGCCTGGAGTGTGGGACTAGCGGGACAAGAGACCCAGTACTTC.

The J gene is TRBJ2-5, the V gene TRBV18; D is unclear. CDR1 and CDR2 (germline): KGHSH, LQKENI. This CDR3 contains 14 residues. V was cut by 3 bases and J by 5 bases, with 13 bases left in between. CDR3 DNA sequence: TGTGCCAGCTCACCGGGCGACATCTCGGAGACCCAGTACTTC. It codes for CASSPGDISETQYF.

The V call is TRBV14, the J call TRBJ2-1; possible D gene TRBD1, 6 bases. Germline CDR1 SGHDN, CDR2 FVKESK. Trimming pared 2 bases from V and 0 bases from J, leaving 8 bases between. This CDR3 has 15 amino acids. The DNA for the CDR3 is TGTGCCAGCAGCCAATGGACAGACTCCTACAATGAGCAGTTCTTC. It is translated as CASSQWTDSYNEQFF.

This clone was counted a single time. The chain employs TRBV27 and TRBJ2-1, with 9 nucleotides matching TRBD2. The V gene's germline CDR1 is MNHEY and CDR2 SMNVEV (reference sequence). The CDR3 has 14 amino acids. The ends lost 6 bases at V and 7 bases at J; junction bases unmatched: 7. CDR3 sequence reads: CASRGLASQNEQFF. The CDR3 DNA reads TGTGCCAGCAGAGGACTAGCGAGCCAGAATGAGCAGTTCTTC.

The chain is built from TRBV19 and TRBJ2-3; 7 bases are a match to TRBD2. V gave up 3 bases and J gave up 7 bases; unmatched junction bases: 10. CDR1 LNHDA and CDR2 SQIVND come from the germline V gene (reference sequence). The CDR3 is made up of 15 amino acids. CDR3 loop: CASSMSTTSDHTQYF. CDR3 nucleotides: TGTGCCAGTAGTATGTCGACCACTAGCGACCATACGCAGTATTTT.

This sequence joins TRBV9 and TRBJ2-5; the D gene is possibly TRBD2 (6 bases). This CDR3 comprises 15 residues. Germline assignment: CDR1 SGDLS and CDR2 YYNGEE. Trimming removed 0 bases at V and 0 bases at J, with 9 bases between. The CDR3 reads CASSVAGGNQETQYF. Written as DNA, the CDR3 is TGTGCCAGCAGCGTAGCAGGCGGGAACCAAGAGACCCAGTACTTC.

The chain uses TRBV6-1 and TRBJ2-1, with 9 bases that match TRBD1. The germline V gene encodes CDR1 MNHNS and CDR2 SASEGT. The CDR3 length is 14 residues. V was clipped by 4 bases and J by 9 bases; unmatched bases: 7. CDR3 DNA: TGTGCCAGCAGTGCCTCCGGGACAGGGAGTGAGCAGTTCTTC. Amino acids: CASSASGTGSEQFF.

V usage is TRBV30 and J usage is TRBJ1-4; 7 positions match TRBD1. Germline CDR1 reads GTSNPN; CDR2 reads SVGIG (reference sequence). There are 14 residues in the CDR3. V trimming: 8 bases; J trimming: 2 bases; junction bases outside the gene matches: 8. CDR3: CATTSGGTNEKLFF. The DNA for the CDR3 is TGTGCCACAACCTCAGGGGGTACTAATGAAAAACTGTTTTTT.

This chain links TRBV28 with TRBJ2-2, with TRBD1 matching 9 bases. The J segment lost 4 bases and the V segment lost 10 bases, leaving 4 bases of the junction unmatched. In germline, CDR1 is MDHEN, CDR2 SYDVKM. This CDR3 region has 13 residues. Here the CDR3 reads CAIQGAGTGELFF. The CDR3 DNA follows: TGTGCCATACAGGGGGCGGGCACCGGGGAGCTGTTTTTT.

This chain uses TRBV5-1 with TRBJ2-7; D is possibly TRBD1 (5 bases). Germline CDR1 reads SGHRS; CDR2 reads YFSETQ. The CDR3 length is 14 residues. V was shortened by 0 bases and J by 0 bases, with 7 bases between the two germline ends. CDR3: CASSLGQSSYEQYF. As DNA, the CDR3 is TGCGCCAGCAGCTTGGGACAGTCCTCCTACGAGCAGTACTTC.

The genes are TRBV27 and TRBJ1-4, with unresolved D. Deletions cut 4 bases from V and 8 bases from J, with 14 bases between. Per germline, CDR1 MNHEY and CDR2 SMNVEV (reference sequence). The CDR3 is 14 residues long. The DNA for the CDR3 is TGTGCCAGCAGTTCACAAGCTCGGAGGGAAAAACTGTTTTTT. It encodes CASSSQARREKLFF.

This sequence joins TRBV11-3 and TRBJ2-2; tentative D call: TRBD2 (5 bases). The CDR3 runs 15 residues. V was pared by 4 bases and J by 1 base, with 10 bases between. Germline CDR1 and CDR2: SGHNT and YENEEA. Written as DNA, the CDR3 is TGTGCCAGCAGCTCCTCCCGGGGGAACACCGGGGAGCTGTTTTTT. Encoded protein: CASSSSRGNTGELFF.